This T cell receptor beta chain was observed in a study of cytomegalovirus exposure and HLA in healthy donors. Trimming took 4 bases from V and 2 from J, leaving 18 bases between them. The CDR3 extends over 16 amino acids. CDR1 and CDR2 (germline): MNHEY, SVGAGI. Study-wide results and caveats: HLA allele associations emerged for roughly 16,000 TCR beta sequences in a later analysis, at 0.05 false discovery rate. Donors were assumed by presence/absence analyses to have roughly uniform sequencing depth. Using the classifier, cytomegalovirus status was reportedly diagnosed with high specificity and sensitivity. It was reported in a later analysis that an Asian-associated ancestry cluster showed fewer N-insertions than the roughly 670-donor mean.

This clone has a single count. Its target is not known. 13 Jbeta primers and 60 Vbeta primers were used for the PCR. Here immunoSEQ multiplex PCR was the method, and the copy in TCRdb shows in-frame clones only, minus some. The sample consists of about 150,000 clones, about 84% of them appearing once. The V call is TRBV6-5, the J call TRBJ2-7, with D possibly matching TRBD1 (5 bases). Sequences were obtained from PBMCs. The TCR was taken from a male donor in good health and CMV-seronegative. CDR3 amino acids: CASSLQGNPSPYEQYF. The CDR3 DNA reads as TGTGCCAGCAGTTTGCAGGGCAACCCCTCTCCCTACGAGCAGTACTTC.